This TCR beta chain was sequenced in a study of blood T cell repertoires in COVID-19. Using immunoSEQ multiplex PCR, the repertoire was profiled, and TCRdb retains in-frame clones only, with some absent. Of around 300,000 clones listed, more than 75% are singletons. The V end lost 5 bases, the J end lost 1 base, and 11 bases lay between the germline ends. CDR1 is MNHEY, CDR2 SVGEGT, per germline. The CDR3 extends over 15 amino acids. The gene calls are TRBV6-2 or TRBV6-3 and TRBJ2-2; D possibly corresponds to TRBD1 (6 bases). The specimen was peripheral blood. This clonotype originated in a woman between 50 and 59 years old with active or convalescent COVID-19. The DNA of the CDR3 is TGTGCCAGCAGTCCCGGGACAATGAACACCGGGGAGCTGTTTTTT. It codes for CASSPGTMNTGELFF.